This T cell receptor (beta chain) emerged from a study of control samples from healthy donors and cancer patients. Only in-frame clones appear in the TCRdb table, and some are missing; sequencing was by immunoSEQ multiplex PCR. The sample comprises some 120,000 clones, 80% to 95% of which are singletons, and 8.5% to 10% rests with the top ten. The specimen was blood. This TCR was sampled from a man younger than 35 in good health.

CDR3 bases: TGTGCCAGCAGCCACCGGGCCTCGAATTCACCCCTCCACTTT. Translation gives CASSHRASNSPLHF. J is TRBJ1-6 and V is TRBV3-1 (or the pseudogene TRBV3-2); D unresolved. Germline V gene lookup returns CDR1 LGHDT and CDR2 YNNKEL (reference sequence). There are 14 residues in the CDR3. V gave up 3 bases and J gave up 7 bases, with 10 bases separating them.